This T cell receptor beta chain was obtained from a study of CD8+ T cells in alopecia areata. Investigators isolated RNA and reverse transcribed it into cDNA to act as the sequencing template. Libraries were prepared by immunoSEQ multiplex PCR; TCRdb keeps only in-frame clonotypes and omits some of them. Of about 150,000 clones in the sample, 50% to 65% were seen once. Peripheral blood samples and lesional scalp punch biopsies were obtained from alopecia areata patients. The CDR3 is 11 amino acids. V lost 10 bases and J 0 bases, leaving 7 bases between the germline ends. The germline gives CDR1 SEHNR, CDR2 FQNEAQ (reference sequence). Study conclusions and caveats: Sharing of TCRs across patients appeared less clear than in mice, possibly for HLA-related reasons.

As regards this clone: Its matching antigen is unknown.

The sequence derives from a human donor with alopecia areata. The V call is TRBV7-9, the J call TRBJ2-7; D gene ambiguous. The source was CD8+ T cells sorted from blood, collected at week 0. CDR3 in DNA: TGTGCCATCACGTCCTCCTACGAGCAGTACTTC. Protein: CAITSSYEQYF.